This T cell receptor beta chain was profiled in a study of CD8+ T cells in alopecia areata. RNA extraction was followed by reverse transcription into cDNA, which acted as the sequencing template. Here immunoSEQ multiplex PCR was the method, and the copy in TCRdb shows in-frame clones only, minus some. The sample shows roughly 150,000 clones, roughly 61% of them seen only once. The CDR3 loop spans 15 amino acids. After removal of 5 bases from V and 9 bases from J, the junction contained 14 bases not matched to a gene. CDR1 and CDR2 from the germline V gene are SGHVS and FNYEAQ. This chain connects TRBV7-6 to TRBJ2-7; 9 bases map to TRBD1. The TCR comes from a human donor with alopecia areata. The sample in question was CD4+ T cells sorted from blood, obtained at week 0. The CDR3 nucleotides read TGTGCCAGCAGCCTAGGACAGGGGCCGCCGGAAGGGCAGTACTTC. Translated: CASSLGQGPPEGQYF.